This section outlines one TCR beta chain sequence together with its context. Its matching antigen is unknown. The data were obtained in a study of OX40 agonist ivuxolimab in advanced cancers. Study as a whole: Of the participants, approximately 38% had some prior anti-PD-1, anti-PD-L1 or anti-CTLA-4 therapy, which was allowed. General observations from the study: On average, CD8+ T cells showed a greater number of expanded clones than CD4+.

Generated by immunoSEQ multiplex PCR, the TCRdb table keeps only in-frame clones and is missing some. Of 80,000 to 100,000 clones detected, around 90% appear once; the ten largest clones hold 0.79%. The length of the CDR3 is 14 residues. The V gene's germline CDR1 is MNHEY and CDR2 SVGAGI. The V segment lost 6 bases and the J segment 4 bases; nucleotides outside the gene matches: 9. The specimen comprised CD4+ or CD8+ T cells sorted from blood, sampled in a trial of the OX40 agonist ivuxolimab. This receptor was identified in an adult with an advanced solid tumor such as melanoma, head and neck, liver or kidney cancer. This sequence joins TRBV6-5 and TRBJ2-7; TRBD2 matches at 7 bases. CDR3 loop: CASSPAGPNYEQYF. The CDR3, as DNA: TGTGCCAGCAGCCCAGCGGGGCCTAATTACGAGCAGTACTTC.